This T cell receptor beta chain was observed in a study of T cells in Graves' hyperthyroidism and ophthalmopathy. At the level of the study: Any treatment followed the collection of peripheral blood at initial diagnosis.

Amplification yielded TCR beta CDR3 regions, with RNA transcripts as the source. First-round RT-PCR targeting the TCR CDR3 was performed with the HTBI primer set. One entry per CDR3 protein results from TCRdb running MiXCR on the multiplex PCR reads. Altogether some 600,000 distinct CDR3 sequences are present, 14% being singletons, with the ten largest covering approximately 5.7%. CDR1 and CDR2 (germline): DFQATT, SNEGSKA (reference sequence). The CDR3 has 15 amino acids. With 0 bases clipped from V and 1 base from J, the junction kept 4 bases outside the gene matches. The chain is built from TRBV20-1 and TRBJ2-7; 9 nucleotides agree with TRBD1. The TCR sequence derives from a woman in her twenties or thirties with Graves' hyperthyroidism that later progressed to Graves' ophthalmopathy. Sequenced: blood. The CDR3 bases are TGCAGTGCTAGAGATTCGGACAGGGGTTCCTACGAGCAGTACTTC. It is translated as CSARDSDRGSYEQYF.